The entry that follows covers one T cell receptor beta chain sequence. This clone was seen a single time. What this receptor recognizes is not known. Base-call qualities are not available, and no considerably larger clone is one nucleotide away. Via the germline V gene, CDR1 is SGHRS and CDR2 YFSETQ. CDR3 length: 15 amino acids, cysteine to phenylalanine. CDR3 DNA is the only sequence kept; it has 45 bases, read in frame from the first base. Trimmed from V: 0 bases; trimmed from J: 6 bases; junction bases lacking a gene match: 4. This record comes from a study of T cell changes during pregnancy in multiple sclerosis (dated by TCRdb to 2018 to 2020). For the wider study: In women with multiple sclerosis, the researchers looked at how the T cell repertoire shifted as pregnancy progressed.

To prepare the library, the immunoSEQ multiplex PCR assay was applied. What TCRdb holds here is the immuneACCESS table cut down to in-frame rearrangements. Part of the clones is not present; checked against another copy, under half of the missing clones reflect an unresolved V gene, and the others are unexplained. Present in this sample are tens of thousands of clones, approximately 92% of which were seen just once. The top ten constitute 1.2% of the sample. This receptor was identified in a female donor in good health, enrolled as a control in a pregnancy study. The sample in question was peripheral blood, obtained after pregnancy. Recombination connected TRBV5-1 to TRBJ2-1, and 9 junctional nucleotides match TRBD2. The DNA reads as follows: TGCGCCAGCAGCTTGGCAACTAGCGGGCCCAATGAGCAGTTCTTC. This codes for CASSLATSGPNEQFF.